This T cell receptor beta chain was sequenced in a study of T cells in Graves' hyperthyroidism and ophthalmopathy. Notes on the study in general: Ophthalmopathy was told apart from stable hyperthyroidism by a 13 V-J model.

Regarding this clonotype: The antigen is unknown.

Trimming pared 1 base from V and 4 bases from J, leaving 8 bases between. Germline V CDR1 and CDR2: LGHDT, YNNKEL (reference sequence). The CDR3 loop spans 14 amino acids. Amplification yielded TCR beta CDR3 regions, with RNA transcripts as the source. Researchers ran a first-round RT-PCR on the TCR CDR3 using the HTBI primer set. TCRdb re-analysed the multiplex PCR reads in MiXCR, keeping a single row per CDR3 protein. The sample includes about 530,000 distinct CDR3 sequences, under 20% of them seen just once. Lactation, pregnancy, other autoimmune disease or uncontrolled infection excluded patients. Used for diagnoses were clinical symptoms, serum thyroxine and TRAb, thyroid ultrasound and orbital computed tomography.

The clonotype was recovered from a woman between 18 and 30 years old with Graves' ophthalmopathy. The chain links TRBV3-1 to TRBJ2-1, with a possible D match to TRBD2 (5 bases). Source material: blood. The DNA for the CDR3 is TGTGCCAGCAGCCAAGCCCGGGATTACAATGAGCAGTTCTTC. Its protein product is CASSQARDYNEQFF.